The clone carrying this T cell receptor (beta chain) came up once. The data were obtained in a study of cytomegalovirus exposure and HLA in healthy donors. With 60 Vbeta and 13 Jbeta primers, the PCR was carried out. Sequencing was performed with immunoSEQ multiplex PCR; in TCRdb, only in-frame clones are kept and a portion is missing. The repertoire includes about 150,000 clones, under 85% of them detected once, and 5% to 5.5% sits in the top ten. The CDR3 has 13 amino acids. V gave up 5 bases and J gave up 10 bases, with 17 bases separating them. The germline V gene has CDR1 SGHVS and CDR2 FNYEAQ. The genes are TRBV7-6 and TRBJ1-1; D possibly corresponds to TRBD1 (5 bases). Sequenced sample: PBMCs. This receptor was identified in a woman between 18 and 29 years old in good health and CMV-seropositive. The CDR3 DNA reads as TGTGCCAGCAGCCCCTCCGGCGCGGGACCAGCTTTCTTT. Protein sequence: CASSPSGAGPAFF.